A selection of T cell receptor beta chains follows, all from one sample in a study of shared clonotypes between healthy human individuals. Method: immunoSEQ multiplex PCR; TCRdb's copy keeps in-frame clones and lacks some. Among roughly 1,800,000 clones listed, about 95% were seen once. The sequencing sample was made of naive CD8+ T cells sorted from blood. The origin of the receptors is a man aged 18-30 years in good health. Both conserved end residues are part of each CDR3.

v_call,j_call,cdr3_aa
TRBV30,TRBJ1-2,CAWSVGGVNNYGYTF
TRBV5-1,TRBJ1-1,CASTEDNRGPEAFF
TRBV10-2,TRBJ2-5,CASNLAGGLQETQYF
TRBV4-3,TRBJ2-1,CASSQDGASSYNEQFF
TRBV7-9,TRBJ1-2,CASSIRDRNPYGYTF
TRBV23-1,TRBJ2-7,CASSQAGTPATVSSGPYF
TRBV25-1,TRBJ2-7,CASRPPGQKHEQYF
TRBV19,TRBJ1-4,CASRRRANEKLFF
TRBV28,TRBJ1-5,CASSLWQGPQPQHF
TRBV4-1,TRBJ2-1,CASSPTPGQGYNEQFF
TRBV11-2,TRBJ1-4,CASSSLVGAPNEKLFF
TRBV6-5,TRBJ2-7,CASSYGAGTAYEQYF
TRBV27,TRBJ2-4,CASSLSVEGRNIQYF
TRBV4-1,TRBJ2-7,CASSQVRGQGVLGEQYF
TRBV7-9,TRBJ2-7,CASSLVGGSYEQYF
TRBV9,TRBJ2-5,CASSVEGRDQETQYF
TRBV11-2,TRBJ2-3,CASSPSPQFTDTQYF
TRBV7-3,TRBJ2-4,CASSNPLIGIQYF
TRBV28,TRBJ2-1,CASSSLVGYTYNEQFF
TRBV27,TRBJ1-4,CASRLGGENEKLFF
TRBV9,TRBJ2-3,CASSVAGTSGDTQYF
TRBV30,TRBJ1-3,CAWSGTGAIGNTIYF
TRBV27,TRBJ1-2,CASSRTGGPGYGYTF
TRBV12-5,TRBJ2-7,CASGLAGGPTYEQYF